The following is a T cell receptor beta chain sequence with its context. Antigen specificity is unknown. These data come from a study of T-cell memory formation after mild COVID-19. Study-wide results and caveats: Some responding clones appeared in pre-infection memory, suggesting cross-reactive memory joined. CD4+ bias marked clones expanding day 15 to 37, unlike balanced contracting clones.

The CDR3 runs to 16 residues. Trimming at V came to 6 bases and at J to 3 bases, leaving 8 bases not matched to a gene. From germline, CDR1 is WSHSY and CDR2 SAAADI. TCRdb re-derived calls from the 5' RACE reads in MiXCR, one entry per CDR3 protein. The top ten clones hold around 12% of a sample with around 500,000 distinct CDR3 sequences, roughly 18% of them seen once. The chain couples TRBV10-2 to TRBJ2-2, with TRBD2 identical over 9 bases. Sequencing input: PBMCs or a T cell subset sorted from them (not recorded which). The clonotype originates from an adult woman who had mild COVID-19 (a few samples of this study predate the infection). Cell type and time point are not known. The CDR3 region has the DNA TGCGCCAGCAGAGCTACAGCGGGAGGATACACCGGGGAGCTGTTTTTT. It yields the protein CASRATAGGYTGELFF.